Following are 18 T cell receptor beta chains from one sample sequenced in a study of blood T cell repertoires in COVID-19. Method: immunoSEQ multiplex PCR; TCRdb's copy keeps in-frame clones and lacks some. Among 250,000 or so clones listed, roughly 91% were seen once. Sequences were obtained from peripheral blood. The receptor source for this set is a woman aged 40-49 years who had recovered from COVID-19.

This chain uses TRBV5-5 with TRBJ1-1; D is unresolved. V was trimmed by 0 bases and J by 1 base, leaving 7 bases between them. This CDR3 comprises 14 residues. Germline loops: CDR1 SGHKS, CDR2 YYEKEE (reference sequence). The CDR3 reads CASSLDVWNTEAFF. The DNA for the CDR3 is TGTGCCAGCAGCTTGGATGTCTGGAACACTGAAGCTTTCTTT.

The genes are TRBV11-3 and TRBJ2-3, with TRBD2 matching over 7 bases. Trimming removed 1 base from V and 5 bases from J; junction bases left unmatched: 18. Germline V gene lookup returns CDR1 SGHNT and CDR2 YENEEA. This CDR3 spans 19 amino acids. The CDR3 reads CASSLAPQASGPFGDTQYF. The CDR3 DNA reads TGTGCCAGCAGCTTAGCCCCCCAGGCTAGCGGCCCCTTTGGAGATACGCAGTATTTT.

The chain links TRBV7-9 to TRBJ2-1, with D unresolved. The CDR3 is made up of 15 amino acids. Germline V gene sequence: CDR1 SEHNR, CDR2 FQNEAQ (reference sequence). Trimming stripped 5 bases from V and 3 bases from J, with 14 bases between. CDR3 DNA sequence: TGTGCCAGCAGCCCTAACCGCAATCTCTACAATGAGCAGTTCTTC. Protein: CASSPNRNLYNEQFF.

V gene TRBV7-6 combines with J gene TRBJ1-6; 10 bases align to TRBD1. CDR3 length equals 15 residues. V shed 5 bases and J 8 bases; nucleotides not matched to a gene: 6. In germline, CDR1 is SGHVS, CDR2 FNYEAQ. CDR3 in amino acids: CASSPRQGAYSPLHF. The CDR3 DNA is TGTGCCAGCAGCCCAAGACAGGGGGCTTATTCACCCCTCCACTTT.

The chain combines TRBV19 with TRBJ1-1; the D is unclear. The CDR3 spans 15 residues. Per the germline V gene, CDR1 is LNHDA and CDR2 is SQIVND (reference sequence). V gave up 8 bases and J gave up 1 base, with 17 bases separating them. The CDR3 DNA reads TGTGCCAGTGGACCTCTTGCGGGTCGGAACACTGAAGCTTTCTTT. It codes for CASGPLAGRNTEAFF.

The rearrangement uses TRBV13 and TRBJ2-1; no firm D call. Per the germline V gene, CDR1 is PRHDT and CDR2 is FYEKMQ (reference sequence). The CDR3 has 13 amino acids. V was clipped by 5 bases and J by 8 bases, with 13 bases between them. The CDR3, as DNA: TGTGCCAGCAGCCCCACCCCCTCGGATGAGCAGTTCTTC. It is translated as CASSPTPSDEQFF.

The V call is TRBV6-5, the J call TRBJ1-1; D is ambiguous. The length of the CDR3 is 14 residues. Trimming pared 2 bases from V and 1 base from J, leaving 8 bases between. Germline loops: CDR1 MNHEY, CDR2 SVGAGI. In DNA, the CDR3 is TGTGCCAGCAGTTACGTACAGTCGAACACTGAAGCTTTCTTT. This codes for CASSYVQSNTEAFF.

The chain links TRBV27 to TRBJ2-2; 9 bases agree with TRBD2. The length of the CDR3 is 15 residues. The J segment lost 5 bases and the V segment lost 3 bases, leaving 4 bases of the junction unmatched. Germline-derived CDR1 and CDR2 are MNHEY and SMNVEV (reference sequence). The CDR3 DNA reads TGTGCCAGCAGTTTGCGGGGGGGCGGAACCGGGGAGCTGTTTTTT. This gives the protein CASSLRGGGTGELFF.

The DNA of the CDR3 is TGTGCCAGCAGCTTAGGACGTCAGGGGTCCCCTTCGAACACTGAAGCTTTCTTT. Translating it yields CASSLGRQGSPSNTEAFF. V usage is TRBV7-6 and J usage is TRBJ1-1, with D possibly matching TRBD1 (6 bases). The germline V gene has CDR1 SGHVS and CDR2 FNYEAQ. The germline V and J ends were trimmed by 1 base and 1 base, with 19 bases remaining between them. The CDR3 extends over 18 amino acids.

The V and J genes are TRBV9 and TRBJ1-6; D gene uncertain. This CDR3 comprises 12 residues. V lost 5 bases to trimming and J lost 9 bases, with 9 bases between them. Per germline, CDR1 SGDLS and CDR2 YYNGEE. The CDR3 loop is CASSGSGSPLHF. CDR3 DNA: TGTGCCAGCAGTGGGTCGGGTTCACCCCTCCACTTT.

The chain links TRBV12-3 or TRBV12-4 to TRBJ2-7, with TRBD2 matching 8 bases. V dropped 3 bases and J dropped 7; count of bases not matched to a gene: 5. This CDR3 has 13 residues. The CDR3 nucleotides are TGTGCCAGCAGTTTGGGGGCGGGGGGTGAGCAGTACTTC. It yields the protein CASSLGAGGEQYF.

The CDR3 spells CASSQVPRGGGELFF. CDR3 DNA sequence: TGCGCCAGCAGCCAAGTCCCCCGAGGGGGCGGGGAGCTGTTTTTT. The chain joins TRBV4-1 to TRBJ2-2; maybe TRBD1 (6 bases). The CDR3 runs 15 residues. Germline CDR1 MGHRA, CDR2 YSYEKL. The V gene lost 1 base and the J gene lost 7 bases, with 13 bases spanning the gap.

The chain employs TRBV27 and TRBJ1-2, with D hard to call. V lost 8 bases, J lost 4 bases, and 20 bases lay in between. This CDR3 has 15 residues. The germline V gene has CDR1 MNHEY and CDR2 SMNVEV (reference sequence). The CDR3 here is CASSAADLGVYGYTF. For the CDR3, the DNA is TGTGCCAGCTCCGCCGCCGACCTGGGCGTCTATGGCTACACCTTC.

The chain couples TRBV5-6 to TRBJ2-1; the match to TRBD2 covers 13 bases. CDR3 length: 15 residues. Germline values: CDR1 SGHDT, CDR2 YYEEEE. V dropped 3 bases and J dropped 9; count of bases not matched to a gene: 6. The CDR3 loop reads CASSSGLAGDSEQFF. For the CDR3, the DNA is TGTGCCAGCAGCTCCGGACTAGCGGGAGACAGTGAGCAGTTCTTC.

The chain uses TRBV6-1 and TRBJ2-5; 7 bases map to TRBD1. Germline assignment: CDR1 MNHNS and CDR2 SASEGT. The CDR3 loop spans 14 amino acids. Trimming at V came to 3 bases and at J to 7 bases, leaving 8 bases not matched to a gene. CDR3 in amino acids: CASSDGYAGGTQYF. In DNA, the CDR3 is TGTGCCAGCAGTGATGGGTATGCAGGGGGGACCCAGTACTTC.

This rearrangement joins TRBV10-3 to TRBJ1-5, with D perhaps matching TRBD1 (6 bases). With 1 base removed from V and 6 bases from J, the gap between germline ends came to 22 bases. This CDR3 is 18 amino acids long. CDR1 is ENHRY, CDR2 SYGVKD, per germline. The CDR3 nucleotides are TGTGCCATCAGTGAGTTGGGGGGGGCAGGTGCGGGCGGTCAGCCCCAGCATTTT. Residues: CAISELGGAGAGGQPQHF.

The chain couples TRBV6-5 to TRBJ1-1; the D is unclear. Germline V gene data show CDR1 as MNHEY and CDR2 as SVGAGI. The V and J ends lost 6 bases and 1 base respectively, with 12 bases between them. The CDR3 consists of 14 residues. The CDR3, as DNA: TGTGCCAGCAGCCGTCAGGCTCAGAACACTGAAGCTTTCTTT. It yields the protein CASSRQAQNTEAFF.

V and J are TRBV6-5 and TRBJ2-7; possibly TRBD2 for D (7 bases). Germline CDR1 and CDR2: MNHEY and SVGAGI. The V and J ends lost 2 bases and 1 base respectively, with 15 bases between them. This CDR3 has 16 amino acids. DNA for the CDR3: TGTGCCAGCAGTTACGGGGGGGGGCTAGCTTCCTACGAGCAGTACTTC. It is translated as CASSYGGGLASYEQYF.